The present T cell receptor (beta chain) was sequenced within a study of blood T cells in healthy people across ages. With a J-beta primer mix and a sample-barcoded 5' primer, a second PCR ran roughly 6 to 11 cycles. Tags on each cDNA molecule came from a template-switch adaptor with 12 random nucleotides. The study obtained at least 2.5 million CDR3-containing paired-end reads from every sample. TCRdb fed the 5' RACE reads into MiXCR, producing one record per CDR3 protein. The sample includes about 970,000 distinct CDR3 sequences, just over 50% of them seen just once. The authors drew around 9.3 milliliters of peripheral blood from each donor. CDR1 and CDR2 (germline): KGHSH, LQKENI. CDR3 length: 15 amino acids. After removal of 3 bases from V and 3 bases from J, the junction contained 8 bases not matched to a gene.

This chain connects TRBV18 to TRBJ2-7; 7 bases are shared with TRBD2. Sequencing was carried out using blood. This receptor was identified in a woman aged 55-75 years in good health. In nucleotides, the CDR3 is TGTGCCAGCTCACCTGGAGCGGGAAACCGCTACGAGCAGTACTTC. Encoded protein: CASSPGAGNRYEQYF.